What follows are 8 T cell receptor beta chains derived from one specimen sequenced in a study of cytomegalovirus exposure and HLA in healthy donors. PCR involved 60 Vbeta and 13 Jbeta primers. Clones were sequenced by immunoSEQ multiplex PCR, and TCRdb holds only the in-frame ones, with some missing. The table has over 110,000 clones, around 78% seen once; the top ten hold roughly 6.2%. The sample consisted of PBMCs. The receptor source for this set is a woman in her thirties or forties in good health and CMV-seropositive.

The V gene is TRBV5-1, the J gene TRBJ2-1, with 8 nucleotides matching TRBD2. Trimming cost V 2 bases and J 4 bases; bases outside gene matches: 2. This CDR3 region has 14 residues. Germline CDR1 SGHRS, CDR2 YFSETQ. CDR3: CASSFQRGYNEQFF. The CDR3 coding sequence is TGCGCCAGCAGCTTCCAGCGGGGGTACAATGAGCAGTTCTTC. Full variable domain (missing parts from reference TRBV5-1 and TRBJ2-1): KAGVTQTPRYLIKTRGQQVTLSCSPISGHRSVSWYQQTPGQGLQFLFEYFSETQRNKGNFPGRFSGRQFSNSRSEMNVSTLELGDSALYLCASSFQRGYNEQFFGPGTRLTVL.

The gene calls are TRBV18 and TRBJ2-7; D is ambiguous. CDR1 is KGHSH, CDR2 LQKENI, per germline. This CDR3 region has 16 residues. Trimming pared 5 bases from V and 1 base from J, leaving 18 bases between. The CDR3 nucleotides are TGTGCCAGCTCAAAAGTCCTCACGACACAGTCCTACGAGCAGTACTTC. Protein sequence: CASSKVLTTQSYEQYF.

In the case of this clone: Other DNA sequences from this sample encode an identical CDR3 as well. The J gene is TRBJ1-2, the V gene TRBV29-1, with TRBD1 matching 8 bases. The CDR3 is made up of 12 amino acids. The ends lost 6 bases at V and 4 bases at J; junction bases unmatched: 4. The V gene's germline CDR1 is SQVTM and CDR2 ANQGSEA. CDR3 residues: CSVGQGGYGYTF. CDR3 in DNA: TGCAGCGTCGGACAGGGAGGCTATGGCTACACCTTC.

This clone came up once. V gene TRBV2 combines with J gene TRBJ1-4, with no clear D. CDR3 length equals 15 residues. V lost 7 bases and J lost 0, with 12 bases in between. Germline V gives CDR1 SNHLY, CDR2 FYNNEI. The DNA of the CDR3 is TGTGCCAGCAAGGAGAGGAGGTCAACTAATGAAAAACTGTTTTTT. It codes for CASKERRSTNEKLFF.

The rearrangement joins TRBV4-1 to TRBJ2-3; the D gene is possibly TRBD2 (6 bases). Germline lookup yields CDR1 MGHRA and CDR2 YSYEKL. There are 16 residues in the CDR3. Trimming shortened V by 1 base and J by 5 bases, and 16 bases separated the two germline ends. The chain's CDR3 is CASSQVDPAGIDTQYF. As DNA, the CDR3 is TGCGCCAGCAGCCAAGTAGATCCAGCGGGTATAGATACGCAGTATTTT.

The chain employs TRBV30 and TRBJ2-1; D remains unclear. The CDR3 spans 13 residues. Germline V gives CDR1 GTSNPN, CDR2 SVGIG (reference sequence). Trimming stripped 0 bases from V and 8 bases from J, with 11 bases between. In DNA form, the CDR3 reads TGTGCCTGGAGTGTACAAGCGTACTATGAGCAGTTCTTC. The encoded protein is CAWSVQAYYEQFF.

This clone appeared a few times. The same CDR3 can be traced to other DNA sequences in this sample. The chain has TRBV27 and TRBJ2-7; 9 bases are a match to TRBD2. Germline V CDR1 and CDR2: MNHEY, SMNVEV (reference sequence). V dropped 6 bases and J dropped 2; count of bases not matched to a gene: 14. The CDR3 is 17 residues long. CDR3 sequence (DNA): TGTGCCAGCAGCCCGAGTTTTAGGACTAGCGATACCTACGAGCAGTACTTC. It specifies CASSPSFRTSDTYEQYF.

The chain carries TRBV10-3 and TRBJ1-1; tentative D call: TRBD1 (5 bases). CDR3 length equals 12 residues. In germline, CDR1 is ENHRY, CDR2 SYGVKD. V shed 6 bases and J shed 7 bases, with 12 bases lying between them. CDR3 sequence (DNA): TGTGCCATCAGGACAGATCCACTTGAAGCTTTCTTT. The encoded protein is CAIRTDPLEAFF.